This T cell receptor beta chain derives from a study of cytomegalovirus exposure and HLA in healthy donors. The study's findings and limits: What was likely a sequencing artifact was a cluster of highly shared sequence variants.

Amplification used 60 Vbeta primers and 13 Jbeta primers. The method was immunoSEQ multiplex PCR; TCRdb's version includes in-frame clones alone and lacks a portion of them. The data show 150,000 or so clones, almost 80% seen once. The CDR3 extends over 14 amino acids. The V segment lost 7 bases and the J segment 7 bases; nucleotides outside the gene matches: 10. Germline assignment: CDR1 MDHEN and CDR2 SYDVKM. Points on this clone: Its antigen remains unknown.

This clonotype originated in a male donor in good health and CMV-seronegative. V and J are TRBV28 and TRBJ1-5; the match to TRBD1 covers 7 bases. The sample taken for sequencing was PBMCs. The chain's CDR3 is CASNPDRADQPQHF. In DNA, the CDR3 is TGTGCCAGCAACCCTGACAGGGCCGACCAGCCCCAGCATTTT.